The 20 T cell receptor beta chains below all came from one sample that was sequenced in a study of shared clonotypes between healthy human individuals. TCRdb's copy holds only in-frame clones and misses some; the assay was immunoSEQ multiplex PCR. The repertoire holds approximately 620,000 clones, with 95% to 98% as singletons. Sequencing was carried out using naive CD4+ T cells sorted from blood. Subset here: CD45RA+ positively selected. The receptors originated from a woman in her twenties or thirties in good health.

The chain links TRBV2 to TRBJ1-1; weak D call: TRBD1 (5 bases). The CDR3 spans 13 residues. Deletions cut 5 bases from V and 1 base from J, with 8 bases between. The germline V gene encodes CDR1 SNHLY and CDR2 FYNNEI. CDR3 in DNA: TGTGCCAGCAGTATCAGGGAGAACACTGAAGCTTTCTTT. Its protein product is CASSIRENTEAFF.

This chain joins TRBV12-5 and TRBJ2-7; 11 bases are a match to TRBD1. Germline lookup yields CDR1 LGHNT and CDR2 FRNRAP. V lost 7 bases, J lost 5 bases, and 7 bases stayed unmatched. The CDR3 extends over 14 amino acids. Written as DNA, the CDR3 is TGTGCTAGTGCCCCGGGACAGGGGGTCCACGAGCAGTACTTC. This encodes CASAPGQGVHEQYF.

The chain employs TRBV7-9 and TRBJ1-2; D not certain. The CDR3 runs 13 residues. CDR1 is SEHNR and CDR2 is FQNEAQ in the germline V gene (reference sequence). V gave up 0 bases and J gave up 6 bases, with 8 bases separating them. DNA of the CDR3: TGTGCCAGCAGCTTAGCGGACCGGAATGGCTACACCTTC. Protein product: CASSLADRNGYTF.

This chain links TRBV27 with TRBJ2-2, with 13 bases aligning to TRBD2. The J segment lost 5 bases and the V segment lost 6 bases, leaving 0 bases of the junction unmatched. CDR3 length: 14 amino acids. CDR1 is MNHEY and CDR2 is SMNVEV in the germline V gene (reference sequence). The CDR3 DNA is TGTGCCAGCAGACTAGCGGGGGGGACCGGGGAGCTGTTTTTT. It codes for CASRLAGGTGELFF.

The genes are TRBV28 and TRBJ1-4; 8 nucleotides align to TRBD1. Germline V gene data show CDR1 as MDHEN and CDR2 as SYDVKM. V gave up 1 base and J gave up 3 bases; unmatched junction bases: 7. This CDR3 region has 17 residues. The CDR3 DNA reads TGTGCCAGCAGTTTATACCCAGGGGGCGTCCCTAATGAAAAACTGTTTTTT. Its protein product is CASSLYPGGVPNEKLFF.

V usage is TRBV11-2 and J usage is TRBJ2-7; possibly TRBD2 for D (5 bases). Between the trimmed V and J ends, which lost 5 bases and 1 base, there was a span of 9 bases. CDR3 size: 13 residues. Germline V gives CDR1 SGHAT, CDR2 FQNNGV. CDR3: CASSPGISYEQYF. The DNA for the CDR3 is TGTGCCAGCAGCCCCGGGATATCCTACGAGCAGTACTTC.

The rearrangement uses TRBV6-1 and TRBJ2-7; D gene unclear. Germline CDR1 reads MNHNS; CDR2 reads SASEGT. V gave up 6 bases and J gave up 0 bases, with 12 bases separating them. CDR3 length equals 14 residues. CDR3 sequence: CASRDGIHSYEQYF. The CDR3 coding sequence is TGTGCCAGCAGAGACGGCATCCACTCCTACGAGCAGTACTTC.

The chain has TRBV27 and TRBJ2-3; the D gene could be TRBD1 or TRBD2 (5 bases each). Trimming left V 7 bases short and J 2 bases short, with 16 bases between. Germline CDR1 and CDR2: MNHEY and SMNVEV (reference sequence). The CDR3 is made up of 15 amino acids. The CDR3: CASTSLGVNTDTQYF. The CDR3 DNA follows: TGTGCCAGCACTTCACTAGGGGTCAACACAGATACGCAGTATTTT.

The DNA for the CDR3 is TGCGCCAGCAAAAGGAGCGGGAGGGATACGCAGTATTTT. Protein product: CASKRSGRDTQYF. The genes are TRBV5-1 and TRBJ2-3; the match to TRBD2 covers 9 bases. The length of the CDR3 is 13 residues. The ends lost 6 bases at V and 6 bases at J; junction bases unmatched: 5. Looked up from germline, CDR1 is SGHRS and CDR2 is YFSETQ. Full variable domain (rest looked up from reference TRBV5-1 and TRBJ2-3): KAGVTQTPRYLIKTRGQQVTLSCSPISGHRSVSWYQQTPGQGLQFLFEYFSETQRNKGNFPGRFSGRQFSNSRSEMNVSTLELGDSALYLCASKRSGRDTQYFGPGTRLTVL.

A remark on this clone: In the same sample, other DNA sequences code for this CDR3. V is TRBV28 and J is TRBJ2-5, with D uncertain. The CDR3 covers 12 residues. Germline lookup yields CDR1 MDHEN and CDR2 SYDVKM. With 1 base removed from V and 5 bases from J, the gap between germline ends came to 5 bases. CDR3 nucleotides: TGTGCCAGCAGTTTATCTCGGGAGACCCAGTACTTC. Its protein is CASSLSRETQYF.

The CDR3 DNA reads as TGTGCCAGCAACGAAGACGGGGAGCTGTTTTTT. Translation: CASNEDGELFF. The J gene is TRBJ2-2, the V gene TRBV7-7; D not resolved. The CDR3 has 11 residues. The V gene lost 7 bases and the J gene lost 7 bases, with 7 bases spanning the gap. From germline, CDR1 is SSHAT and CDR2 FNYEAQ (reference sequence).

CDR3 protein: CASSYSTGVAGELFF. The CDR3 region has the DNA TGTGCCAGCAGTTACTCGACAGGGGTTGCCGGGGAGCTGTTTTTT. V usage is TRBV6-5 and J usage is TRBJ2-2, with 8 positions matching TRBD1. V shed 0 bases and J 6 bases; nucleotides not matched to a gene: 3. The CDR3 covers 15 residues. Germline-derived CDR1 and CDR2 are MNHEY and SVGAGI.

The CDR3 region has the DNA TGTGCCAGCAGCTTTGAAGGGGGTAGCACTGAAGCTTTCTTT. This codes for CASSFEGGSTEAFF. This chain links TRBV7-6 with TRBJ1-1, with D tentatively TRBD1 (6 bases). Per germline, CDR1 SGHVS and CDR2 FNYEAQ. V dropped 3 bases and J dropped 4 bases, with 12 bases sitting between them. The CDR3 spans 14 residues.

The chain uses TRBV28 and TRBJ2-7, with TRBD2 matching over 7 bases. The germline V gene encodes CDR1 MDHEN and CDR2 SYDVKM. V lost 4 bases and J lost 1; bases outside the gene matches: 7. The CDR3 runs to 15 residues. CDR3 amino acids: CASSSPAGGSYEQYF. In DNA, the CDR3 is TGTGCCAGCAGTTCCCCCGCCGGGGGGTCCTACGAGCAGTACTTC.

V and J are TRBV29-1 and TRBJ2-3; a possible D gene is TRBD2 (7 bases). V was pared by 6 bases and J by 8 bases, with 12 bases between. CDR1 is SQVTM, CDR2 ANQGSEA, per germline. This CDR3 has 11 residues. The CDR3 sequence is CSVEGGGTQYF. The CDR3, as DNA: TGCAGCGTGGAGGGAGGGGGTACGCAGTATTTT.

As for this clone: This specimen includes other DNA sequences encoding the same CDR3. In DNA form, the CDR3 reads TGCGCCAGCAGCTTGGGACTAGCGGGAACCTACGAGCAGTACTTC. It yields the protein CASSLGLAGTYEQYF. This rearrangement joins TRBV5-1 to TRBJ2-7; 11 bases align to TRBD2. Looked up from germline, CDR1 is SGHRS and CDR2 is YFSETQ. V shed 0 bases and J 2 bases; nucleotides not matched to a gene: 1. The length of the CDR3 is 15 residues.

CDR3 residues: CASSSQRNTEAFF. Written as DNA, the CDR3 is TGTGCCAGCTCATCCCAGAGGAACACTGAAGCTTTCTTT. V usage is TRBV18 and J usage is TRBJ1-1; D uncertain. V lost 5 bases and J 1 base, leaving 8 bases between the germline ends. CDR3 length: 13 amino acids. CDR1 KGHSH and CDR2 LQKENI come from the germline V gene.

For the CDR3, the DNA is TGTGCCAGTAGTGCACGGATAGGGGATGGCGAGCAGTACTTC. This codes for CASSARIGDGEQYF. V usage is TRBV19 and J usage is TRBJ2-7; a weak D match, TRBD1 (5 bases). V was pared by 5 bases and J by 6 bases, with 17 bases between. Germline V gene sequence: CDR1 LNHDA, CDR2 SQIVND (reference sequence). The length of the CDR3 is 14 residues.

The J gene is TRBJ2-1, the V gene TRBV28, with D hard to call. Trimming removed 7 bases from V and 4 bases from J, with 14 bases in between. CDR1 is MDHEN and CDR2 is SYDVKM in the germline V gene. This CDR3 is 14 amino acids long. The CDR3 nucleotides read TGTGCCAGCACCCTCGCATACACTTACAATGAGCAGTTCTTC. This encodes CASTLAYTYNEQFF.

V gene TRBV5-4 combines with J gene TRBJ2-2; 8 bases match TRBD1. The ends lost 4 bases at V and 6 bases at J; junction bases unmatched: 20. CDR1 and CDR2 from the germline V gene are SGHNT and YYREEE (reference sequence). The CDR3 spans 19 residues. The CDR3 region is CASSRLGFATGVGSGELFF. The CDR3 nucleotides are TGTGCCAGCAGCCGGTTGGGATTCGCGACAGGGGTTGGTTCCGGGGAGCTGTTTTTT.